This T cell receptor beta chain is from a study of radiotherapy plus CTLA-4 blockade in lung cancer (dated by TCRdb to 2016 to 2018). General notes on the study: Objective responses were observed in 15% to 20% of enrolled patients, and disease control was achieved in 30% to 40%. The study at large found these results: The strongest predictors of response, as reported, were early dynamic changes in blood T cell clones along with a rise in serum interferon-beta after radiation. After treatment with radiotherapy and ipilimumab, TCR clones that originated in tumors expanded in peripheral blood.

Note on this clone: The clone's antigen remains unknown. Base quality data are lacking; no much larger clone is found one base away.

In this study, focal radiation therapy paired with CTLA-4 blockade (ipilimumab) was tested in patients who had chemo-refractory metastatic non-small-cell lung cancer. The library relied on the immunoSEQ multiplex PCR assay. Held by TCRdb, this immuneACCESS table contains in-frame sequences only and omits some clones. Under half of the omission traces to an unresolved V gene where checked; the cause of the rest is unknown. The sample has about 62,000 clones on record, approximately 76% of them singletons. The ten biggest clones cover approximately 2.8% of the sample. CDR1 and CDR2, per the germline V gene (reference sequence), are SGHNT and YYREEE. From the cysteine up to the phenylalanine, the CDR3 has a length of 12 residues. Only the CDR3 DNA stays, 36 bases, in frame from base 1. V is pared back by 4 bases and J by 4 bases, with 6 bases lying between the germline termini.

The chain couples TRBV5-4 to TRBJ2-1, with no confidently assigned D gene. Sequences were derived from peripheral blood, sampled from a patient treated with radiotherapy plus ipilimumab. This clonotype was sampled from a human donor with non-small cell lung cancer who had a complete response to radiotherapy plus ipilimumab. The DNA sequence reads TGTGCCAGCAGCCTAAAATACAATGAGCAGTTCTTC. This codes for CASSLKYNEQFF.